Below, 31 T cell receptor beta chains from the same sample are listed, as sequenced in a study of cytomegalovirus exposure and HLA in healthy donors. This PCR relied on a set of 60 Vbeta primers and 13 Jbeta primers. Libraries were prepared by immunoSEQ multiplex PCR; TCRdb keeps only in-frame clonotypes and omits some of them. The table lists some 110,000 clones, around a tenth of them singletons, with less than 4% in the top ten. Sequenced input: PBMCs. These receptors all come from a man aged 25 to 45 in good health and CMV-seronegative.

This clone has a handful of counts. This rearrangement joins TRBV10-3 to TRBJ1-1; 7 bases line up with TRBD1. V shed 6 bases, J shed 0 bases, and the junction held 4 bases outside the gene matches. The CDR3 totals 14 residues. CDR1 is ENHRY and CDR2 is SYGVKD in the germline V gene. CDR3 DNA sequence: TGTGCCATCAGGGACAGGAAGGTGAACACTGAAGCTTTCTTT. Protein: CAIRDRKVNTEAFF.

This clone was seen a few times. The chain is built from TRBV25-1 and TRBJ1-6; weak D call: TRBD1 (5 bases). This CDR3 has 14 amino acids. V shed 6 bases and J shed 2 bases, with 8 bases lying between them. The germline V gene encodes CDR1 MGHDK and CDR2 SYGVNS. The CDR3 protein is CASRGLTYNSPLHF. CDR3 sequence (DNA): TGTGCCAGCAGGGGACTGACCTATAATTCACCCCTCCACTTT.

This clone was picked up a small number of times. The V and J genes are TRBV30 and TRBJ1-1; D not resolved. CDR3 length: 12 amino acids. CDR1 is GTSNPN, CDR2 SVGIG, per germline (reference sequence). Trimming removed 4 bases from V and 0 bases from J, with 6 bases in between. In DNA, the CDR3 is TGTGCCTGGATAGATCTGAACACTGAAGCTTTCTTT. It codes for CAWIDLNTEAFF.

This clone was observed a handful of times. This rearrangement joins TRBV6-1 to TRBJ2-3, with TRBD2 matching 14 bases. The CDR3 runs 18 residues. The V gene's germline CDR1 is MNHNS and CDR2 SASEGT. Trimming at V came to 4 bases and at J to 2 bases, leaving 8 bases not matched to a gene. The DNA of the CDR3 is TGTGCCAGCAGTGTCGGGACTAGCGGGGGTGGGTACACAGATACGCAGTATTTT. Protein: CASSVGTSGGGYTDTQYF.

This sequence joins TRBV30 and TRBJ2-7, with D possibly matching TRBD1 (5 bases). Germline-derived CDR1 and CDR2 are GTSNPN and SVGIG (reference sequence). The CDR3 has 15 residues. V dropped 3 bases and J dropped 0 bases, with 15 bases sitting between them. The CDR3 loop reads CAWRPPGQNSYEQYF. The CDR3 bases are TGTGCCTGGAGGCCCCCAGGGCAAAACTCCTACGAGCAGTACTTC.

This clone was counted only a few times. This chain connects TRBV6-5 to TRBJ2-3; 7 bases line up with TRBD2. With V trimmed by 0 bases and J by 0 bases, 3 bases remained unmatched. Per the germline V gene, CDR1 is MNHEY and CDR2 is SVGAGI. The CDR3 length is 16 residues. Here the CDR3 DNA reads TGTGCCAGCAGTTACTCGGTTAGCGGGAGCACAGATACGCAGTATTTT. Its translation is CASSYSVSGSTDTQYF.

This clone has just a few counts. The chain couples TRBV9 to TRBJ1-5; D is ambiguous. V was cut by 0 bases and J by 0 bases, with 7 bases left in between. Germline V lookup: CDR1 SGDLS, CDR2 YYNGEE. CDR3 length: 15 residues. CDR3: CASSVDGDSNQPQHF. CDR3 in DNA: TGTGCCAGCAGCGTAGACGGGGATAGCAATCAGCCCCAGCATTTT.

The chain has TRBV29-1 and TRBJ2-5; 10 bases map to TRBD1. The DNA end favors TRBJ2-7, so the J call may be wrong. The CDR3 contains 12 residues. Germline CDR1 SQVTM, CDR2 ANQGSEA. The CDR3 DNA is TGCAGCGCTGGACAGGGGGTCTTCGAGCAGTACTTC. Its protein product is CSAGQGVFEQYF.

J is TRBJ1-1 and V is TRBV19, with D unclear. V was cut by 7 bases and J by 1 base, with 16 bases left in between. The germline gives CDR1 LNHDA, CDR2 SQIVND (reference sequence). The CDR3 covers 15 residues. For the CDR3, the DNA is TGTGCCAGTAAGCCCCATTTTCCCCCGAACACTGAAGCTTTCTTT. It specifies CASKPHFPPNTEAFF.

The chain combines TRBV13 with TRBJ2-2; tentative D call: TRBD1 (6 bases). Germline CDR1 and CDR2: PRHDT and FYEKMQ (reference sequence). CDR3 length: 14 amino acids. Trimming removed 1 base from V and 6 bases from J, with 9 bases in between. CDR3 bases: TGTGCCAGCAGCTTAGCGGACAGCCCCGGGGAGCTGTTTTTT. Translation gives CASSLADSPGELFF.

The chain recombines TRBV29-1 with TRBJ2-5; tentatively, D is TRBD1 (5 bases). The DNA matches TRBJ2-7 better at its end, which makes the J call doubtful. Germline V lookup: CDR1 SQVTM, CDR2 ANQGSEA. CDR3 length equals 13 residues. As DNA, the CDR3 is TGCAGCGTCCCAAGCAGGGTTACTGGCGAGCAGTACTTC. Translation gives CSVPSRVTGEQYF.

Concerning this clone itself: At the DNA level, this CDR3 is encoded by other sequences in the same sample as well. This chain uses TRBV19 with TRBJ2-3; TRBD1 agrees at 7 bases. The V gene's germline CDR1 is LNHDA and CDR2 SQIVND (reference sequence). This CDR3 has 15 amino acids. V dropped 4 bases and J dropped 0; count of bases not matched to a gene: 4. CDR3 in DNA: TGTGCCAGTAGTACGGGGACAGCTAGCACAGATACGCAGTATTTT. Translating gives CASSTGTASTDTQYF.

This clone was counted a few times. The chain links TRBV4-1 to TRBJ1-5; D is perhaps TRBD1 (6 bases). Germline V gives CDR1 MGHRA, CDR2 YSYEKL. The germline V and J ends were trimmed by 3 bases and 3 bases, with 12 bases remaining between them. The CDR3 is 15 amino acids. The DNA for the CDR3 is TGCGCCAGCAGCCAGTTACAGGGTACCAATCAGCCCCAGCATTTT. Its translation is CASSQLQGTNQPQHF.

V usage is TRBV7-6 and J usage is TRBJ2-5, with a possible D match to TRBD1 (5 bases). Germline V CDR1 and CDR2: SGHVS, FNYEAQ. This CDR3 has 17 residues. The ends were cut back, 5 bases at V and 4 bases at J, with 23 bases in the middle. This chain's CDR3 is CASSDPSHQGSLETQYF. As DNA, the CDR3 is TGTGCCAGCAGCGACCCATCTCACCAGGGCAGCTTAGAGACCCAGTACTTC.

This clone turned up a few times. The chain employs TRBV10-1 and TRBJ2-5; D might be TRBD2 (7 bases). Germline values: CDR1 WNHNN, CDR2 SYGVQD (reference sequence). Trimming removed 3 bases at V and 2 bases at J, with 16 bases between. The CDR3 has 16 amino acids. The CDR3 here is CASSDRPRGAQETQYF. The CDR3 nucleotides are TGCGCCAGCAGTGACCGCCCTCGGGGGGCACAAGAGACCCAGTACTTC.

This clone was recorded a few times. The chain carries TRBV12-5 and TRBJ1-5; D call uncertain. Looked up from germline, CDR1 is LGHNT and CDR2 is FRNRAP. Trimming took 4 bases from V and 5 from J, leaving 9 bases between them. There are 13 residues in the CDR3. The CDR3 here is CASGSSLYQPQHF. In DNA form, the CDR3 reads TGTGCTAGTGGTTCAAGCCTATATCAGCCCCAGCATTTT.

The chain uses TRBV7-3 and TRBJ1-1; D is unresolved. Germline CDR1 and CDR2: SGHTA and FQGTGA. V lost 0 bases and J 8 bases, leaving 10 bases between the germline ends. CDR3 length: 13 residues. CDR3 nucleotides: TGTGCCAGCAGCTTAACGTCTGGGCAGGAAGCTTTCTTT. This sequence encodes CASSLTSGQEAFF.

This clone was detected only a few times. The rearrangement links TRBV7-9 to TRBJ2-3; TRBD2 agrees at 13 bases. V was pared by 3 bases and J by 4 bases, with 1 base of the junction left unmatched. This CDR3 contains 15 residues. Germline CDR1 is SEHNR and CDR2 is FQNEAQ (reference sequence). The CDR3 here is CASSLGLAGSDTQYF. The CDR3, as DNA: TGTGCCAGCAGCTTGGGACTAGCGGGGTCAGATACGCAGTATTTT.

The chain couples TRBV29-1 to TRBJ2-4; 8 nucleotides agree with TRBD2. V was pared by 6 bases and J by 3 bases, with 4 bases of the junction left unmatched. CDR1 SQVTM and CDR2 ANQGSEA come from the germline V gene. CDR3 length: 13 residues. CDR3 nucleotides: TGCAGCGTCCCGGGACTAGGCAAAAACATTCAGTACTTC. It is translated as CSVPGLGKNIQYF.

The V gene is TRBV28, the J gene TRBJ2-2; D possibly corresponds to TRBD1 (6 bases). Trimming left V 2 bases short and J 5 bases short, with 6 bases between. This CDR3 comprises 13 residues. Per germline, CDR1 MDHEN and CDR2 SYDVKM. DNA for the CDR3: TGTGCCAGCAGTTTAACAGGGACCGGGGAGCTGTTTTTT. Protein: CASSLTGTGELFF.

In DNA form, the CDR3 reads TGTGCCAGCAGCATGGGACTAGCGCTCTCCTACGAGCAGTACTTC. Translation: CASSMGLALSYEQYF. This rearrangement joins TRBV9 to TRBJ2-7, with 10 bases aligning to TRBD2. Germline V gene sequence: CDR1 SGDLS, CDR2 YYNGEE. Losses at the gene ends were 4 bases for V and 0 bases for J; bases not matched to a gene: 4. The CDR3 length is 15 residues.

This clone was seen only a few times. This chain connects TRBV18 to TRBJ1-1; 10 nucleotides align to TRBD1. The V gene's germline CDR1 is KGHSH and CDR2 LQKENI. V lost 2 bases to trimming and J lost 5 bases; unmatched junction nucleotides: 2. The CDR3 has 14 amino acids. DNA for the CDR3: TGTGCCAGCTCACCAGGGACAGGGGTGACTGAAGCTTTCTTT. This translates into CASSPGTGVTEAFF.

The chain joins TRBV6-1 to TRBJ2-5, with D uncertain. Germline lookup yields CDR1 MNHNS and CDR2 SASEGT. V lost 0 bases to trimming and J lost 1 base, with 6 bases between them. The CDR3 runs 14 residues. CDR3 sequence: CASSEAVSQETQYF. The CDR3 DNA follows: TGTGCCAGCAGTGAAGCGGTCAGCCAAGAGACCCAGTACTTC.

The gene calls are TRBV5-6 and TRBJ1-5; D may be TRBD1 (5 bases). V lost 0 bases and J lost 2, with 12 bases in between. Per the germline V gene, CDR1 is SGHDT and CDR2 is YYEEEE. The CDR3 extends over 16 amino acids. The CDR3, as DNA: TGTGCCAGCAGCTTGGAGGGGAGGCTTGGCAATCAGCCCCAGCATTTT. Its protein is CASSLEGRLGNQPQHF.

This clone has just a few counts. This chain links TRBV19 with TRBJ1-3; unclear D gene. This CDR3 has 14 amino acids. Trimming stripped 3 bases from V and 0 bases from J, with 6 bases between. Germline CDR1 and CDR2: LNHDA and SQIVND (reference sequence). The CDR3 nucleotides read TGTGCCAGTAGTATTAATTTCTCTGGAAACACCATATATTTT. It specifies CASSINFSGNTIYF. Variable domain in full (rest from reference TRBV19 and TRBJ1-3): DGGITQSPKYLFRKEGQNVTLSCEQNLNHDAMYWYRQDPGQGLRLIYYSQIVNDFQKGDIAEGYSVSREKKESFPLTVTSAQKNPTAFYLCASSINFSGNTIYFGEGSWLTVV.

This clone was found a few times. The genes are TRBV5-5 and TRBJ2-7; perhaps TRBD1 as D (6 bases). V lost 2 bases and J 0 bases, leaving 27 bases between the germline ends. The CDR3 extends over 20 amino acids. Germline CDR1 and CDR2: SGHKS and YYEKEE (reference sequence). CDR3 bases: TGTGCCAGCAGCTTTTACTTAGGTCAGGGGCTCCCGAGTAGCTCCTACGAGCAGTACTTC. Amino acid sequence: CASSFYLGQGLPSSSYEQYF.

This clone occurred a few times. V gene TRBV28 combines with J gene TRBJ2-7, with TRBD1 matching 9 bases. Germline V gene lookup returns CDR1 MDHEN and CDR2 SYDVKM. The CDR3 is 13 amino acids. Losses at the gene ends were 3 bases for V and 3 bases for J; bases not matched to a gene: 0. The CDR3 loop reads CASSLGQGYEQYF. The CDR3 DNA is TGTGCCAGCAGTTTGGGACAGGGCTACGAGCAGTACTTC.

This clone was detected a few times. V and J are TRBV28 and TRBJ1-1; 10 bases map to TRBD1. The junction had 6 bases not matched to a gene; V was cut back by 6 bases and J by 5 bases. Germline CDR1 is MDHEN and CDR2 is SYDVKM. The CDR3 length is 14 residues. The CDR3 nucleotides read TGTGCCAGCAGCCGGACAGGGGGAAGTACTGAAGCTTTCTTT. Amino acid sequence: CASSRTGGSTEAFF.

The V and J genes are TRBV9 and TRBJ1-2, with unresolved D. The CDR3 extends over 12 amino acids. Trimming pared 4 bases from V and 2 bases from J, leaving 6 bases between. The V gene's germline CDR1 is SGDLS and CDR2 YYNGEE. This CDR3 reads CASSWANYGYTF. The CDR3 DNA is TGTGCCAGCAGCTGGGCAAACTATGGCTACACCTTC.

The rearrangement links TRBV28 to TRBJ1-3, with 12 bases identical to TRBD1. CDR1 is MDHEN, CDR2 SYDVKM, per germline. With V trimmed by 9 bases and J by 0 bases, 6 bases remained unmatched. This CDR3 spans 16 amino acids. The CDR3 reads CASGTGGIGSGNTIYF. The CDR3 DNA is TGTGCCAGTGGGACAGGGGGCATTGGCTCTGGAAACACCATATATTTT.

This clone has a handful of counts. This chain uses TRBV5-1 with TRBJ2-3, with 8 bases that match TRBD1. This CDR3 is 16 amino acids long. Germline values: CDR1 SGHRS, CDR2 YFSETQ. The junction had 10 bases not matched to a gene; V was cut back by 5 bases and J by 2 bases. CDR3 coding DNA: TGCGCCAGCAGGTGGAGTCAGGGGGCGTCCACAGATACGCAGTATTTT. It yields the protein CASRWSQGASTDTQYF.